This TCR beta chain was captured by sequencing in a study of T cells in Graves' hyperthyroidism and ophthalmopathy. TCR beta CDR3 region amplification was performed from RNA transcripts. HTBI primers were the set used in a first-round RT-PCR of the TCR CDR3. Each CDR3 protein gets one entry after TCRdb re-called the multiplex PCR reads with MiXCR. The data hold hundreds of thousands of distinct CDR3 sequences, with about 14% observed a single time. This clonotype was found many times. The CDR3 extends over 15 amino acids. V trimming: 6 bases; J trimming: 1 base; junction bases outside the gene matches: 4. CDR1 and CDR2 from the germline V gene are MNHNS and SASEGT.

The sample comprised blood. The chain couples TRBV6-1 to TRBJ1-1; 11 nucleotides align to TRBD1. The clonotype was recovered from a woman aged 45-65 years with Graves' ophthalmopathy. DNA for the CDR3: TGTGCCAGCAGGGGACAGGGGGGAAAGAACACTGAAGCTTTCTTT. Its protein product is CASRGQGGKNTEAFF.